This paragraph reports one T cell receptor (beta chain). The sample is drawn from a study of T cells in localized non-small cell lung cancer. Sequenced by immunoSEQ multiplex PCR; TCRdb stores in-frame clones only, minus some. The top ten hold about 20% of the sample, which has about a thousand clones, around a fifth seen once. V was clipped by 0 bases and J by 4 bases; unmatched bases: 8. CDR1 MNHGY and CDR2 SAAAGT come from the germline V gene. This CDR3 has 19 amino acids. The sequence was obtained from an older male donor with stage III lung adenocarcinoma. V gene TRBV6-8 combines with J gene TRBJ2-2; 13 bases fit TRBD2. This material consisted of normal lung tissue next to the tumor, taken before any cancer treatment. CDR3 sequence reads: CASSYSWTSGRGATGELFF. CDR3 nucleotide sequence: TGTGCCAGCAGTTACTCCTGGACTAGCGGGAGAGGGGCCACCGGGGAGCTGTTTTTT.